One sample yielded the 8 T cell receptor beta chains listed below, sequenced in a study of blood T cells in healthy people across ages. A J-beta primer mix and a sample-barcoded 5' primer were used in a second PCR of roughly 7 to 12 cycles. TCRdb re-called the 5' RACE reads with MiXCR, one entry per CDR3 protein. The repertoire holds some 1.6 million distinct CDR3 sequences, around 36% seen once, with about 11% in the top ten. The sample was blood. The receptors come from a woman aged 30 to 39 in good health.

V and J are TRBV12-3 or TRBV12-4 and TRBJ2-1; TRBD1 matches 9 bases. V was pared by 6 bases and J by 7 bases, with 7 bases of the junction left unmatched. The CDR3 consists of 14 residues. The CDR3 DNA is TGTGCCAGCAGCAGAGGGACAGGGCCGAATGAGCAGTTCTTC. Translating it yields CASSRGTGPNEQFF.

Here the CDR3 DNA reads TGTGCCAGCAGCGTAGTGTGGTATGAGCAGTTCTTC. Protein: CASSVVWYEQFF. The chain links TRBV9 to TRBJ2-1; D not certain. Per the germline V gene, CDR1 is SGDLS and CDR2 is YYNGEE. There are 12 residues in the CDR3. Trimming stripped 0 bases from V and 8 bases from J, with 6 bases between.

The chain uses TRBV20-1 and TRBJ1-6; TRBD1 might be the D (5 bases). The CDR3 is made up of 14 amino acids. V was pared by 4 bases and J by 6 bases, with 13 bases between. Germline assignment: CDR1 DFQATT and CDR2 SNEGSKA (reference sequence). In DNA, the CDR3 is TGCAGTGCTACGGGTCAGGGAGTTAATTCACCCCTCCACTTT. Encoded protein: CSATGQGVNSPLHF.

This chain connects TRBV12-3 or TRBV12-4 to TRBJ1-1; D is undetermined. The CDR3 totals 14 residues. V lost 7 bases and J lost 0, with 12 bases in between. Here the CDR3 reads CASNHRRMNTEAFF. For the CDR3, the DNA is TGTGCCAGCAACCATCGCCGGATGAACACTGAAGCTTTCTTT.

The table lists this clonotype with a few counts. The chain employs TRBV10-3 and TRBJ1-2; no reliable D call. The length of the CDR3 is 14 residues. The V end lost 0 bases, the J end lost 6 bases, and 11 bases lay between the germline ends. The germline CDR1 and CDR2 sequences are ENHRY and SYGVKD. The CDR3 reads CAISESRGGNGYTF. For the CDR3, the DNA is TGTGCCATCAGTGAGTCGAGAGGCGGGAATGGCTACACCTTC.

With regard to this clonotype: Compared with germline, one end of the junction differs, possibly owing to a read error. The gene calls are TRBV6-5 and TRBJ1-4, with D unclear. In germline, CDR1 is MNHEY, CDR2 SVGAGI. This CDR3 comprises 14 residues. CDR3 loop: CASGYSGFKEKLFF. As DNA, the CDR3 is TGTGCCAGCGGTTACTCCGGGTTTAAGGAAAAACTGTTTTTT.

The V and J genes are TRBV5-1 and TRBJ1-1, with TRBD1 identical over 7 bases. This CDR3 is built from 14 residues. V shed 1 base, J shed 5 bases, and the junction held 5 bases outside the gene matches. Germline V lookup: CDR1 SGHRS, CDR2 YFSETQ. This chain's CDR3 is CASSLHQQGTEAFF. CDR3 bases: TGCGCCAGCAGCTTGCACCAACAGGGGACTGAAGCTTTCTTT.

The chain has TRBV9 and TRBJ2-5; 7 nucleotides match TRBD2. CDR3 length equals 15 residues. CDR1 and CDR2 (germline): SGDLS, YYNGEE. Trimming at V came to 4 bases and at J to 4 bases, leaving 10 bases not matched to a gene. The CDR3: CASSPQRDVGETQYF. The CDR3 region has the DNA TGTGCCAGCAGCCCCCAGCGGGACGTCGGAGAGACCCAGTACTTC.